This T cell receptor beta chain is drawn from a study of patients and donors after allogeneic stem cell transplantation. Using its own MiXCR run on the RT-PCR reads, TCRdb lists one record per CDR3 protein. Of about 70,000 distinct CDR3 sequences listed, 26% are singletons. This clonotype counts as medium-sized. The TCR comes from a human donor who was either an allogeneic HSCT recipient or a stem cell or donor lymphocyte infusion donor (not recorded which). It is not recorded whose cells these are; they may come from a transplant donor. The sample comprised blood, either unsorted or a sorted T cell fraction (not recorded which).

The CDR3 is CASSRYTGQGGNQPQHF. CDR3 DNA: TGTGCCAGCAGCCGGTATACCGGACAGGGAGGAAATCAGCCCCAGCATTTT. The genes are TRBV7-9 and TRBJ1-5, with 8 nucleotides matching TRBD1. Germline CDR1 reads SEHNR; CDR2 reads FQNEAQ (reference sequence). Trimming at V came to 5 bases and at J to 4 bases, leaving 13 bases not matched to a gene. The CDR3 has 17 residues.